The 20 T cell receptor beta chains below all came from one sample that was sequenced in a study of response to subunit inactivated influenza vaccine. TCRdb itself ran the RT-PCR reads through MiXCR, one entry per CDR3 protein. The table has around 600,000 distinct CDR3 sequences, about 11% seen once; the top ten hold approximately 10%. This sample also appeared in a second study, on T cells expressing NK-cell markers. Per that paper: With UMIs, 5'RACE template switching was used to make TCR beta cDNA.

The material sequenced was PBMCs from blood, taken on the day of vaccination. The receptors shown here come from a man in his fifties or sixties who received an inactivated influenza vaccine.

This clonotype was counted between two and nine times. CDR3: CASSLVTSGGAGGELFF. CDR3 nucleotide sequence: TGTGCCAGCAGTTTAGTTACTAGCGGGGGGGCCGGCGGGGAGCTGTTTTTT. The chain links TRBV12-3 or TRBV12-4 to TRBJ2-2; 13 nucleotides match TRBD2. V shed 1 base and J 7 bases; nucleotides not matched to a gene: 6. The length of the CDR3 is 17 residues.

The chain couples TRBV10-3 to TRBJ2-5, with 9 bases aligning to TRBD2. Germline CDR1 reads ENHRY; CDR2 reads SYGVKD. The CDR3 loop spans 15 amino acids. V lost 4 bases, J lost 5 bases, and 8 bases stayed unmatched. CDR3 DNA sequence: TGTGCCATCAGTGGGAGCGGGGGGTCATCGGAGACCCAGTACTTC. Amino acid sequence: CAISGSGGSSETQYF.

This clonotype was detected only a few times. This rearrangement joins TRBV27 to TRBJ2-7, with 7 positions matching TRBD2. Losses at the gene ends were 0 bases for V and 4 bases for J; bases not matched to a gene: 6. Germline CDR1 is MNHEY and CDR2 is SMNVEV (reference sequence). The CDR3 is made up of 15 amino acids. In nucleotides, the CDR3 is TGTGCCAGCAGTTTATCGTGGGCGGGAGAGTACGAGCAGTACTTC. Its protein product is CASSLSWAGEYEQYF.

The chain combines TRBV2 with TRBJ2-5, with no clear D. The germline CDR1 and CDR2 sequences are SNHLY and FYNNEI. V gave up 7 bases and J gave up 5 bases, with 14 bases separating them. The CDR3 contains 13 residues. CDR3 sequence reads: CASTPGFFETQYF. CDR3 sequence (DNA): TGTGCCAGCACTCCGGGCTTCTTCGAGACCCAGTACTTC.

This chain links TRBV4-2 with TRBJ2-7; tentative D call: TRBD1 (6 bases). CDR1 and CDR2 from the germline V gene are LGHNA and YNFKEQ. This CDR3 has 14 amino acids. V was clipped by 1 base and J by 2 bases, with 9 bases between them. The DNA of the CDR3 is TGTGCCAGCAGCCAAGCCGCAGGGGCCTACGAGCAGTACTTC. Translation: CASSQAAGAYEQYF.

This clonotype was counted at least ten times. The chain recombines TRBV12-3 or TRBV12-4 with TRBJ1-2; D not resolved. V dropped 2 bases and J dropped 3 bases, with 10 bases sitting between them. The CDR3 extends over 14 amino acids. The CDR3 spells CASSLWAGDYGYTF. The CDR3 DNA follows: TGTGCCAGCAGTTTATGGGCCGGGGACTATGGCTACACCTTC.

V gene TRBV20-1 combines with J gene TRBJ2-7, with 12 bases lining up with TRBD2. V shed 8 bases and J 6 bases; nucleotides not matched to a gene: 8. CDR3 length equals 13 residues. CDR1 and CDR2 (germline): DFQATT, SNEGSKA (reference sequence). The CDR3, as DNA: TGCAGTCCCAGACTAGCGGGGGTTAGCGAGCAGTACTTC. It encodes CSPRLAGVSEQYF.

V gene TRBV5-1 combines with J gene TRBJ2-1; 9 bases agree with TRBD2. V gave up 0 bases and J gave up 6 bases; unmatched junction bases: 1. Germline V lookup: CDR1 SGHRS, CDR2 YFSETQ. The CDR3 spans 14 residues. The CDR3 nucleotides read TGCGCCAGCAGCTTGGCTAGCGGGGTCAATGAGCAGTTCTTC. It is translated as CASSLASGVNEQFF.

In this sample, this clonotype turned up many times. The CDR3 sequence: CASSLEQDNSPLHF. The DNA of the CDR3 is TGCGCCAGCAGCTTGGAGCAGGATAATTCACCCCTCCACTTT. J is TRBJ1-6 and V is TRBV5-1; D call uncertain. The CDR3 runs to 14 residues. V lost 0 bases to trimming and J lost 5 bases, with 6 bases between them. Per germline, CDR1 SGHRS and CDR2 YFSETQ.

There are a few counts of this clonotype. The chain is built from TRBV7-4 and TRBJ2-7; D possibly corresponds to TRBD1 (6 bases). CDR3 length: 15 amino acids. V gave up 5 bases and J gave up 2 bases, with 16 bases separating them. CDR1 SGHVT and CDR2 SQSDAQ come from the germline V gene. This CDR3 is CASSRLRDTAYEQYF. CDR3 nucleotide sequence: TGTGCCAGCAGCCGACTACGGGACACGGCCTACGAGCAGTACTTC.

This clonotype turned up a few times. This chain uses TRBV11-1 with TRBJ2-1; 9 bases are shared with TRBD2. The germline V gene has CDR1 SGHAT and CDR2 FQDESV (reference sequence). V was clipped by 7 bases and J by 3 bases; unmatched bases: 22. This CDR3 has 20 residues. The CDR3 spells CASTSDGLGGGGGVYNEQFF. The CDR3 coding sequence is TGTGCCAGCACCTCCGACGGTTTGGGAGGTGGCGGGGGGGTCTACAATGAGCAGTTCTTC.

The rearrangement joins TRBV12-3 or TRBV12-4 to TRBJ2-7; D remains ambiguous. CDR3 length equals 13 residues. V was shortened by 5 bases and J by 4 bases, with 12 bases between the two germline ends. The CDR3 loop is CASSQTEVYEQYF. The DNA for the CDR3 is TGTGCCAGCAGTCAGACCGAAGTGTACGAGCAGTACTTC.

This clonotype was observed a few times. V is TRBV12-3 or TRBV12-4 and J is TRBJ2-7; the match to TRBD1 covers 9 bases. Trimming took 5 bases from V and 1 from J; bases not matched to a gene: 9. The CDR3 spans 16 residues. The CDR3 sequence: CASSTGQGKWSYEQYF. DNA for the CDR3: TGTGCCAGCAGTACCGGACAGGGGAAATGGTCCTACGAGCAGTACTTC.

A few counts support this clonotype. Germline is not matched at one junction end, which may reflect a read error. V usage is TRBV2 and J usage is TRBJ2-1; no reliable D call. Looked up from germline, CDR1 is SNHLY and CDR2 is FYNNEI. This CDR3 region has 17 residues. The CDR3 coding sequence is TGTTCCAGCACGTACGGAGTCTCCTGGGCGGTTAGTAATGAGCAGTTCTTC. Protein: CSSTYGVSWAVSNEQFF. Full variable domain (outside the CDR3, taken from reference TRBV2 and TRBJ2-1): EPEVTQTPSHQVTQMGQEVILRCVPISNHLYFYWYRQILGQKVEFLVSFYNNEISEKSEIFDDQFSVERPDGSNFTLKIRSTKLEDSAMYFCSSTYGVSWAVSNEQFFGPGTRLTVL.

This clonotype was found a few times. V gene TRBV6-5 combines with J gene TRBJ2-1; tentative D call: TRBD2 (6 bases). V was trimmed by 4 bases and J by 4 bases, leaving 17 bases between them. Germline V gives CDR1 MNHEY, CDR2 SVGAGI. The CDR3 extends over 16 amino acids. The DNA of the CDR3 is TGTGCCAGCAGTTCGCACCCGAGCGGGCCGTACAATGAGCAGTTCTTC. Its protein is CASSSHPSGPYNEQFF.

The chain links TRBV7-9 to TRBJ2-7; D gene uncertain. Germline V gene lookup returns CDR1 SEHNR and CDR2 FQNEAQ (reference sequence). Trimming cost V 2 bases and J 2 bases, with 10 bases left between them. There are 14 residues in the CDR3. This chain's CDR3 is CASSLRVGTYEQYF. The CDR3 nucleotides read TGTGCCAGCAGCTTAAGGGTGGGAACCTACGAGCAGTACTTC.

In DNA, the CDR3 is TGTGCCAGCTCACCATTCGCCGGGAACTTCGCCGGGGAGCTGTTTTTT. Its protein is CASSPFAGNFAGELFF. This chain connects TRBV18 to TRBJ2-2; D is possibly TRBD2 (5 bases). Between the trimmed V and J ends, which lost 2 bases and 6 bases, there was a span of 16 bases. The CDR3 loop spans 16 amino acids. Germline assignment: CDR1 KGHSH and CDR2 LQKENI. Full variable domain (missing parts from reference TRBV18 and TRBJ2-2): NAGVMQNPRHLVRRRGQEARLRCSPMKGHSHVYWYRQLPEEGLKFMVYLQKENIIDESGMPKERFSAEFPKEGPSILRIQQVVRGDSAAYFCASSPFAGNFAGELFFGEGSRLTVL.

This clonotype occurred many times. This chain connects TRBV6-5 to TRBJ2-3; TRBD2 agrees at 8 bases. The CDR3 is 18 amino acids. The germline gives CDR1 MNHEY, CDR2 SVGAGI. V trimming: 0 bases; J trimming: 5 bases; junction bases outside the gene matches: 13. The CDR3 DNA sequence: TGTGCCAGCAGTTACTCGATGCTGGCGGGAGGCCCAAAAGATACGCAGTATTTT. It yields the protein CASSYSMLAGGPKDTQYF.

There are many counts of this clonotype. V and J are TRBV6-1 and TRBJ1-4; D might be TRBD1 (5 bases). Deletions cut 7 bases from V and 4 bases from J, with 16 bases between. The length of the CDR3 is 15 residues. CDR1 MNHNS and CDR2 SASEGT come from the germline V gene. In DNA, the CDR3 is TGTGCCAGCATTCGGTCGGGGGTGATTAATGAAAAACTGTTTTTT. It specifies CASIRSGVINEKLFF.

V usage is TRBV11-2 and J usage is TRBJ2-7, with 10 bases lining up with TRBD1. CDR1 is SGHAT, CDR2 FQNNGV, per germline. The V segment lost 0 bases and the J segment 5 bases; nucleotides outside the gene matches: 4. This CDR3 is built from 15 residues. The CDR3 DNA reads TGTGCCAGCAGCTTAGAAGCGGGACAGGGGAACGAGCAGTACTTC. Encoded protein: CASSLEAGQGNEQYF.